This entry is about one T cell receptor beta chain. No antigen is known for it. Base qualities are missing; no much larger clone stands one base away. Genomic DNA was extracted with the QIAamp DNA Blood Mini Kit and sent for immunoSEQ repertoire analysis. A standard quantity of genomic DNA template was used for amplification of CDR3 regions by multiplex PCR. The PCR products underwent sequencing on an Illumina platform. From the authors' description of their analysis: Sequences were aligned to a reference, with V, D and J gene definitions taken from IMGT. Closely related sequences were merged by a nearest-neighbor clustering algorithm so that PCR and sequencing errors were removed. V, D and J usage in productive unique and total sequences was analyzed using ImmunoSEQ Analyzer tools and R version 3.6.1. This is the immuneACCESS table as TCRdb keeps it, with only in-frame sequences that have V and J called. A part of the clones is gone; compared with another copy, unresolved V genes explain less than half, and the rest is unexplained. That table supplies the V and J calls and clone size; D and trimming were determined from the DNA. For this sample there are approximately 2,500 clones; around 90% appear just once. Just over 8% of the sample is in the top ten clones.

Fewer naive CD4 and especially CD8 T cells, with expanded effector memory subpopulations, were found in the patients. Before TCR sequencing, CD3+CD4+ T cells were sorted from fresh PBMCs. The sample originates from a study of immunodeficiency (dated by TCRdb to about 2019). Notes on the research overall: The repertoires were analyzed to search for VDJ recombination defects and oligoclonality.

The paper as a whole reports these results and caveats: Between patients and controls, productive entropy and V-J pairing of CD4+ T cells looked similar. Severe oligoclonality, as judged by top-100 and total clonotype frequencies, was observed in patient CD8+ T cells but not in patient CD4+ T cells. In entropy comparisons, n=3 (open circles) was shown for patients versus healthy controls, and a thymic development effect was only suggested as possible.

The TCR comes from a girl aged 10 to 17 with POLD1 deficiency. Sequenced: CD4+ T cells from blood.

The DNA reads TGTGCCAGCAGCCAAGATTCATACGGCGCCTGGCCGAACACTGAAGCTTTCTTT. Its protein is CASSQDSYGAWPNTEAFF. The V and J segments used are TRBV14 and TRBJ1-1, with the D gene call left open. V sheds 0 bases and J sheds 1 base, leaving 18 bases between their ends. From a lookup of the germline V gene, CDR1 and CDR2 are SGHDN and FVKESK. Counted from cysteine to phenylalanine, this CDR3 has 18 amino acids. The only DNA kept is the CDR3, 54 bases in frame from the first base.